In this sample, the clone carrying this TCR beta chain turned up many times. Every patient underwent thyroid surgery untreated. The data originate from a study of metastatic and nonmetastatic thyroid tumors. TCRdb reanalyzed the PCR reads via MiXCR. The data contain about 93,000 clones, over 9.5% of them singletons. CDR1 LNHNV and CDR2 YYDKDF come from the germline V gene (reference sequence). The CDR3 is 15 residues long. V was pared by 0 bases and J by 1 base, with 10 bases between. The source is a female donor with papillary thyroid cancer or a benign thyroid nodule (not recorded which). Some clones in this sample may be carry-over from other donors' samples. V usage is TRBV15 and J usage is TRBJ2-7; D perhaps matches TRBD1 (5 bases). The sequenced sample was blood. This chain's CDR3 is CATSRDKGQSYEQYF. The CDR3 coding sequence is TGTGCCACCAGCAGAGATAAGGGGCAGTCCTACGAGCAGTACTTC.